This T cell receptor beta chain was sequenced for a study of blood T cell repertoires in COVID-19. Profiling relied on immunoSEQ multiplex PCR, and the TCRdb table lists in-frame clones only, not all of them. The data show roughly 50,000 clones, with 89% seen just once and approximately 15% held by the top ten. The TCR comes from a woman aged 60-75 years with active COVID-19. Sequencing used peripheral blood.

CDR3 bases: TGTGCCTGGAGCAAATCTGGACAGGGGGCGTCCAGGGCCAACGTCCTGACTTTC. Encoded protein: CAWSKSGQGASRANVLTF. The rearrangement joins TRBV30 to TRBJ2-6; 11 nucleotides agree with TRBD1. CDR1 and CDR2 (germline): GTSNPN, SVGIG (reference sequence). The CDR3 sequence is 18 residues long. After removal of 3 bases from V and 5 bases from J, the junction contained 12 bases not matched to a gene.